The source of this TCR beta chain is a study of OX40 agonist ivuxolimab in advanced cancers. Findings and caveats of the study: Patients with a partial response at 0.1-3.0 mg/kg had among the lowest clonal expansion.

For this clone: What it binds is unknown.

Profiled with immunoSEQ multiplex PCR; TCRdb holds only in-frame clones, not every one. The sample shows about 35,000 clones, 92% of them seen only once. Germline values: CDR1 SNHLY, CDR2 FYNNEI. The CDR3 has 17 amino acids. V dropped 5 bases and J dropped 5 bases, with 23 bases sitting between them. V and J are TRBV2 and TRBJ2-3, with a weak D call TRBD1 (6 bases). Material: CD4+ or CD8+ T cells sorted from blood, obtained in a trial of the OX40 agonist ivuxolimab. The receptor comes from an adult with an advanced solid tumor such as melanoma, head and neck, liver or kidney cancer. In nucleotides, the CDR3 is TGTGCCAGCAGTCGGACCTTACAGGGAAAGACAAGAGATACGCAGTATTTT. Encoded protein: CASSRTLQGKTRDTQYF.